Sequencing of this T cell receptor (beta chain) was carried out in a study of early T cells in non-severe SARS-CoV-2 infection. Each CDR3 protein gets one entry after TCRdb re-called the 5' RACE reads with MiXCR. The sample yields 86,000 or so distinct CDR3 sequences, over 13% seen once. This clonotype came up many times. The clonotype comes from an adult who was a healthcare worker with PCR-confirmed SARS-CoV-2 infection or an uninfected control (not recorded which). Sequenced: whole blood.

The DNA for the CDR3 is TGTGCCACCCGGGTAGGGGGAACCGACACCGGGGAGCTGTTTTTT. It is translated as CATRVGGTDTGELFF. The rearrangement joins TRBV19 to TRBJ2-2; TRBD1 is a possible D gene (6 bases). Germline values: CDR1 LNHDA, CDR2 SQIVND (reference sequence). V shed 10 bases and J shed 3 bases, with 18 bases lying between them. The length of the CDR3 is 15 residues.